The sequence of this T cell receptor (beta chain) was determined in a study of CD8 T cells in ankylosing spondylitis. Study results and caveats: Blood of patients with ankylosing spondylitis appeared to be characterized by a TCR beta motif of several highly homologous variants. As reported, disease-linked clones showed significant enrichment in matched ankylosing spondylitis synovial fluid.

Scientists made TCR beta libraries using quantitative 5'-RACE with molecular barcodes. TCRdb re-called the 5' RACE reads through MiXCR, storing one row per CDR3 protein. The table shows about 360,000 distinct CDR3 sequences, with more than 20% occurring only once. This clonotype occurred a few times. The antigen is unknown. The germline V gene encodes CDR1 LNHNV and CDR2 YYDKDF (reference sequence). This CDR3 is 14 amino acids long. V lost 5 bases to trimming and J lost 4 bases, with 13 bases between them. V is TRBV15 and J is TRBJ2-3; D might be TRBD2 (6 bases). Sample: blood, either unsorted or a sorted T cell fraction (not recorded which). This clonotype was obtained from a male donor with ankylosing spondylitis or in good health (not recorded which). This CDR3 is CATSPSSGADTQYF. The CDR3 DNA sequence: TGTGCCACCAGCCCCTCCTCGGGGGCAGATACGCAGTATTTT.